These 6 T cell receptor beta chains originate from one sample sequenced in a study of blood T cell repertoires in COVID-19. The method was immunoSEQ multiplex PCR; TCRdb's version includes in-frame clones alone and lacks a portion of them. Here the sample spans almost 350,000 clones, more than 70% being singletons. The specimen was peripheral blood. The receptors here all came from a woman in her sixties with COVID-19, enrolled during active disease.

This rearrangement joins TRBV7-2 to TRBJ1-2; D possibly corresponds to TRBD1 (6 bases). Germline values: CDR1 SGHTA, CDR2 FQGNSA. The CDR3 length is 16 residues. With 5 bases removed from V and 8 bases from J, the gap between germline ends came to 24 bases. Here the CDR3 reads CASSQEVGSGVWGYTF. As DNA, the CDR3 is TGTGCCAGCAGCCAAGAGGTGGGCTCAGGGGTGTGGGGCTACACCTTC.

This sequence joins TRBV12-2 and TRBJ2-1; the table's D call of TRBD2 was not tested on the DNA. TRBV12-2 is assigned pseudogene status. The CDR3 is made up of 22 amino acids. CDR3 protein: CASRPQPERLAGGPGSYNEQFF. CDR3 coding DNA: TGTGCAAGTCGCCCCCAGCCCGAGAGACTAGCGGGGGGGCCGGGGTCCTACAATGAGCAGTTCTTC.

The V call is TRBV4-2, the J call TRBJ1-2, with D perhaps matching TRBD1 (5 bases). CDR1 and CDR2 (germline): LGHNA, YNFKEQ. The V end was cut by 3 bases, the J end by 7 bases, with 18 bases between. The CDR3 runs 15 residues. The CDR3 coding sequence is TGTGCCAGCAGCCATCTGGGGGGGTCTGCCGGTGGCTACACCTTC. Its protein product is CASSHLGGSAGGYTF.

The rearrangement joins TRBV29-1 to TRBJ2-5, with 12 positions matching TRBD2. Trimming took 6 bases from V and 3 from J; bases not matched to a gene: 5. CDR3 length equals 14 residues. Germline assignment: CDR1 SQVTM and CDR2 ANQGSEA. This CDR3 reads CSVASGGAKETQYF. CDR3 nucleotides: TGCAGCGTAGCTAGCGGGGGGGCCAAAGAGACCCAGTACTTC.

The chain is built from TRBV20-1 and TRBJ1-1, with unresolved D. V was clipped by 3 bases and J by 4 bases, with 9 bases between them. Germline V gene lookup returns CDR1 DFQATT and CDR2 SNEGSKA (reference sequence). This CDR3 is built from 12 residues. CDR3: CSASGGPTEAFF. DNA for the CDR3: TGCAGTGCTAGTGGTGGGCCCACTGAAGCTTTCTTT.

This clone appeared a single time. This chain joins TRBV10-3 and TRBJ2-5; TRBD1 might be the D (6 bases). From germline, CDR1 is ENHRY and CDR2 SYGVKD. The germline V and J ends were trimmed by 6 bases and 5 bases, with 19 bases remaining between them. The CDR3 is 15 amino acids. The CDR3 region is CAISITQGSGETQYF. The DNA for the CDR3 is TGTGCCATCAGCATAACACAGGGATCTGGGGAGACCCAGTACTTC.